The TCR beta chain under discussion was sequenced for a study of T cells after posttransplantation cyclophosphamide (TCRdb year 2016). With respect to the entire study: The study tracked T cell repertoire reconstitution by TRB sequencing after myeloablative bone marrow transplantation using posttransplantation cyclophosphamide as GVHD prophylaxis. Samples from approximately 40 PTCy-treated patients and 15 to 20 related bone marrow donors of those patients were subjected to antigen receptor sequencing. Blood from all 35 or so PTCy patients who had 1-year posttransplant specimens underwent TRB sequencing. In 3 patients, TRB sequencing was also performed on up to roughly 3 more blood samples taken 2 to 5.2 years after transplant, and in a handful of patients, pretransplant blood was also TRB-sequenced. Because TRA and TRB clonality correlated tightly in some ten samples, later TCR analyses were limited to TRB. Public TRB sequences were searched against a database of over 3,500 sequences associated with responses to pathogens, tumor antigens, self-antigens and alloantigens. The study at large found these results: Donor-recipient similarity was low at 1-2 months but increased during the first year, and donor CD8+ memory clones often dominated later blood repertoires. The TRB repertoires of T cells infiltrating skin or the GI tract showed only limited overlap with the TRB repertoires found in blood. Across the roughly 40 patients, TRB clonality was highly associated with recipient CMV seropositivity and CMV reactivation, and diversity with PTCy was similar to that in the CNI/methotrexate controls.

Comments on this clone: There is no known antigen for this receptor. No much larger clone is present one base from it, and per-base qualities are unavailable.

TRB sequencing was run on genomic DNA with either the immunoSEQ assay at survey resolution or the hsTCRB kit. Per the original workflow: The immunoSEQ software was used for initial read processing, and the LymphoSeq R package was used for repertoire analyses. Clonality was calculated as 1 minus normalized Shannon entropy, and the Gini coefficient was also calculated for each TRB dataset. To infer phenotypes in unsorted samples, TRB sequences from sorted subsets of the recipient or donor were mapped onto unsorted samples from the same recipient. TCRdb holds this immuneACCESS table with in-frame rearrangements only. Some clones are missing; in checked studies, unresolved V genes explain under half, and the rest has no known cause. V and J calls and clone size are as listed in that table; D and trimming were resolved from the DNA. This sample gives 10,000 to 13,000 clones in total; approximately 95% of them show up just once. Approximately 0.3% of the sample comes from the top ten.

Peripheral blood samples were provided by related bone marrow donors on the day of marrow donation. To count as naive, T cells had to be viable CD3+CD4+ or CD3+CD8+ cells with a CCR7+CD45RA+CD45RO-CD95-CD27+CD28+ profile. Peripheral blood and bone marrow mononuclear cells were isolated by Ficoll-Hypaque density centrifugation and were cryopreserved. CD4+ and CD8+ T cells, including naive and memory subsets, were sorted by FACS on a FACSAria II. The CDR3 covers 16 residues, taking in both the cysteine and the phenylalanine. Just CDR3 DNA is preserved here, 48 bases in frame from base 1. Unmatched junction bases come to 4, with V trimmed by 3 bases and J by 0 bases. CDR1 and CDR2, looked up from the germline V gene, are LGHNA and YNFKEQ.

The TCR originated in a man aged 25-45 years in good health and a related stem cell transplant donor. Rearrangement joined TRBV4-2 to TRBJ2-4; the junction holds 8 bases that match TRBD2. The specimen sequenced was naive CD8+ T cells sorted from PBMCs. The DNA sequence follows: TGTGCCAGCAGCCAGGACGGGGGGGTAGCCAAAAACATTCAGTACTTC. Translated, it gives CASSQDGGVAKNIQYF.